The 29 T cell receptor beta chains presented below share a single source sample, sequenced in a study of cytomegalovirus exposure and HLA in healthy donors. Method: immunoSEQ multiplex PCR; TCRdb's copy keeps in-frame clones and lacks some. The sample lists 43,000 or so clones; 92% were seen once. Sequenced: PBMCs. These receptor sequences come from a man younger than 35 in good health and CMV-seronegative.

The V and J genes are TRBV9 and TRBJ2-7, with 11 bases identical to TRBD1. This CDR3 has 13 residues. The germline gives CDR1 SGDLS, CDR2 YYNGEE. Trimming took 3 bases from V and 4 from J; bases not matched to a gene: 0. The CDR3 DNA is TGTGCCAGCAGCGGGGACAGGGGGTACGAGCAGTACTTC. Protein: CASSGDRGYEQYF.

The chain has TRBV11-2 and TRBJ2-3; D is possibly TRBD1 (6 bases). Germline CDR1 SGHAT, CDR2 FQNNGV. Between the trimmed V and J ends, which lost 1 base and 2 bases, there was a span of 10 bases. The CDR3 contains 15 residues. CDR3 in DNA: TGTGCCAGCAGCTTAGCCGGACAGACCACAGATACGCAGTATTTT. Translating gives CASSLAGQTTDTQYF.

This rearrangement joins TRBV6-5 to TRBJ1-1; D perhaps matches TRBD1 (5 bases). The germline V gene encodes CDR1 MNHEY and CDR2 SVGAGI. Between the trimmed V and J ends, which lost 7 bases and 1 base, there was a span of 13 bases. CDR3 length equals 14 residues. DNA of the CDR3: TGTGCCAGCACCCCTTGGGGGGGGAACACTGAAGCTTTCTTT. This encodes CASTPWGGNTEAFF.

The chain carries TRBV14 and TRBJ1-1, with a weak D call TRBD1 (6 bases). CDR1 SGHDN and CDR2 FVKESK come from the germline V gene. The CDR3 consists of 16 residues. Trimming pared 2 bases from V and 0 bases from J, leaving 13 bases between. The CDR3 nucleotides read TGTGCCAGCAGCCAATTCGGGGGGCTAATGAACACTGAAGCTTTCTTT. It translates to CASSQFGGLMNTEAFF.

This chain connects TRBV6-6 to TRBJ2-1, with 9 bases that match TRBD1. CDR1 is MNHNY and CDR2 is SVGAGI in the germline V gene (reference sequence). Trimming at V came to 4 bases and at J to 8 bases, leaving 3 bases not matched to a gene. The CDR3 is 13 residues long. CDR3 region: CASSLTGGDEQFF. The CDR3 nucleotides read TGTGCCAGCAGTTTAACAGGGGGCGATGAGCAGTTCTTC.

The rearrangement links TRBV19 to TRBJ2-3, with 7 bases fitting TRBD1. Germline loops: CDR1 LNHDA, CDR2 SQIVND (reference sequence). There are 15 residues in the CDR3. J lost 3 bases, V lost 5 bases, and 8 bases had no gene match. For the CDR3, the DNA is TGTGCCAGTAGTTTATCACGACAGGGAACAGATACGCAGTATTTT. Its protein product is CASSLSRQGTDTQYF.

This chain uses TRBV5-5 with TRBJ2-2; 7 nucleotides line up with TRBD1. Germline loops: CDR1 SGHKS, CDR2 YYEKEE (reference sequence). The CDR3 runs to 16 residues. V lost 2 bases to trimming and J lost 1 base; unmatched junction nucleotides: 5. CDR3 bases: TGTGCCAGCAGCTTACGCAGGGGGATGAACACCGGGGAGCTGTTTTTT. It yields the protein CASSLRRGMNTGELFF. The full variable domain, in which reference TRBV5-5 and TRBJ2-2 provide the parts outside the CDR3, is DAGVTQSPTHLIKTRGQQVTLRCSPISGHKSVSWYQQVLGQGPQFIFQYYEKEERGRGNFPDRFSARQFPNYSSELNVNALLLGDSALYLCASSLRRGMNTGELFFGEGSRLTVL.

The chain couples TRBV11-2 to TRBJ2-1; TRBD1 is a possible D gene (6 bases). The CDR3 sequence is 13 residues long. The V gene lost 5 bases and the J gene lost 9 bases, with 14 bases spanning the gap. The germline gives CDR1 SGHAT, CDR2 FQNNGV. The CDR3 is CASSPTGSGEQFF. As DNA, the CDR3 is TGTGCCAGCAGCCCTACAGGGTCGGGTGAGCAGTTCTTC.

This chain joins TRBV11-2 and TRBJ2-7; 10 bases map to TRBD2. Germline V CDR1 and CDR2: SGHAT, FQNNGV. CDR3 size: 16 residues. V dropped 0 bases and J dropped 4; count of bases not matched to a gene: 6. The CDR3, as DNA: TGTGCCAGCAGCTTAGATCTAAGCGGGGGGGTATACGAGCAGTACTTC. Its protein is CASSLDLSGGVYEQYF.

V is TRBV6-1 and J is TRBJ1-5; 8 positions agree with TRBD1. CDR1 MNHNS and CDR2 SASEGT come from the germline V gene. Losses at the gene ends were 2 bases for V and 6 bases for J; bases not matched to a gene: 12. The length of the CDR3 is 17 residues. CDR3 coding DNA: TGTGCCAGCAGTGAACCCGGGACAGGTACTCTCACTCAGCCCCAGCATTTT. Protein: CASSEPGTGTLTQPQHF.

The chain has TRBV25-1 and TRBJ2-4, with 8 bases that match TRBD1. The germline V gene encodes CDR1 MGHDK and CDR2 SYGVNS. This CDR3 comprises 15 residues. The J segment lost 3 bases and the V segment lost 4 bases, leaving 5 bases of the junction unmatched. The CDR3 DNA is TGTGCCAGCAGTGCCCAACAGGGGGTCAAAAACATTCAGTACTTC. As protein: CASSAQQGVKNIQYF.

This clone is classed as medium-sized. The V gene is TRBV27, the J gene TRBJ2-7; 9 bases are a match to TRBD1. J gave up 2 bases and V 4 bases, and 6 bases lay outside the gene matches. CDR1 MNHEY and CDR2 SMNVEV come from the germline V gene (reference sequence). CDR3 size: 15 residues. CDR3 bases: TGTGCCAGCAGTTCTCCGGGACAGGGTACCTACGAGCAGTACTTC. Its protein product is CASSSPGQGTYEQYF.

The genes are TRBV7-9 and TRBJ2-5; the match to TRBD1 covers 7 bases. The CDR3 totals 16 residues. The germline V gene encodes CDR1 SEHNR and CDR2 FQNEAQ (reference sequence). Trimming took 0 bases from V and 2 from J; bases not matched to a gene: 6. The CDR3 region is CASSLATGPIQETQYF. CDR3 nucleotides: TGTGCCAGCAGCTTAGCGACAGGGCCCATTCAAGAGACCCAGTACTTC. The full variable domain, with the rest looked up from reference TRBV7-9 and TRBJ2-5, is DTGVSQNPRHKITKRGQNVTFRCDPISEHNRLYWYRQTLGQGPEFLTYFQNEAQLEKSRLLSDRFSAERPKGSFSTLEIQRTEQGDSAMYLCASSLATGPIQETQYFGPGTRLLVL.

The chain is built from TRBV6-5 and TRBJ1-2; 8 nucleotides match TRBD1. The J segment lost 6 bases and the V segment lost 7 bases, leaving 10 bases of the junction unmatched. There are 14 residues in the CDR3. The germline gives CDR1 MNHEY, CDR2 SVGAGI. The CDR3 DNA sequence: TGTGCCAGCACGTCGGGACAGGAGAGACATGGCTACACCTTC. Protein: CASTSGQERHGYTF.

The CDR3 region has the DNA TGTGCCAGCAGCCAAGAGGCACAAACACAAGAGACCCAGTACTTC. Its protein is CASSQEAQTQETQYF. This chain joins TRBV7-2 and TRBJ2-5; no reliable D call. V was clipped by 5 bases and J by 2 bases, with 15 bases between them. Looked up from germline, CDR1 is SGHTA and CDR2 is FQGNSA. The CDR3 spans 15 residues. Full variable domain (rest looked up from reference TRBV7-2 and TRBJ2-5): GAGVSQSPSNKVTEKGKDVELRCDPISGHTALYWYRQSLGQGLEFLIYFQGNSAPDKSGLPSDRFSAERTGGSVSTLTIQRTQQEDSAVYLCASSQEAQTQETQYFGPGTRLLVL.

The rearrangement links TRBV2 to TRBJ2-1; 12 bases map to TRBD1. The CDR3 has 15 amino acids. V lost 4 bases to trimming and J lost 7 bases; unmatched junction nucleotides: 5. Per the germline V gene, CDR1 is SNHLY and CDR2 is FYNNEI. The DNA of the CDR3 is TGTGCCAGCAGTGGGGGACAGGGGGCTCTGAATGAGCAGTTCTTC. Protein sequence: CASSGGQGALNEQFF.

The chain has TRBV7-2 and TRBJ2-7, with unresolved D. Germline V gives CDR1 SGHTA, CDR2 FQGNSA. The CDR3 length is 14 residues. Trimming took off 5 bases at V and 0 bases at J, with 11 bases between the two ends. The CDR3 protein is CASSPQTPSYEQYF. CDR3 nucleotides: TGTGCCAGCAGCCCCCAGACACCCTCCTACGAGCAGTACTTC.

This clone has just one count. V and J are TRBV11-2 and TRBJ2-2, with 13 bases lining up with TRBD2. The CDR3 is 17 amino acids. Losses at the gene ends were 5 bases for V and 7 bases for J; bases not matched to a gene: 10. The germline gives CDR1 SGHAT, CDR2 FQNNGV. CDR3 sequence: CASSLGGTSGISGELFF. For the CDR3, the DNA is TGTGCCAGCAGCCTAGGAGGGACTAGCGGGATCAGCGGGGAGCTGTTTTTT.

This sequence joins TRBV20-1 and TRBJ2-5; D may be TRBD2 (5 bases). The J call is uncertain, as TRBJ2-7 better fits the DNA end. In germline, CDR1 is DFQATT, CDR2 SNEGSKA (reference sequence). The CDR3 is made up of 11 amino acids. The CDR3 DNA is TGCAGTGCCCCGGACTTCCCCGAGCAGTACTTC. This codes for CSAPDFPEQYF.

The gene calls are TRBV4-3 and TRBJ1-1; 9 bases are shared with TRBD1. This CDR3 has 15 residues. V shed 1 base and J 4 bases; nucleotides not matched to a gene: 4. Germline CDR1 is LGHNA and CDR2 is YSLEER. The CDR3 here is CASSQVGTGPTEAFF. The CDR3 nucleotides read TGCGCCAGCAGCCAAGTTGGGACAGGGCCCACTGAAGCTTTCTTT.

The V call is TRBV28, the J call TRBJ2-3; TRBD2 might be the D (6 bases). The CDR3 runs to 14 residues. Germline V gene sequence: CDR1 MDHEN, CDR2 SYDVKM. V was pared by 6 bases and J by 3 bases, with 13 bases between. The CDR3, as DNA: TGTGCCAGCAGCCCCCGACGGGAGACAGATACGCAGTATTTT. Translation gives CASSPRRETDTQYF.

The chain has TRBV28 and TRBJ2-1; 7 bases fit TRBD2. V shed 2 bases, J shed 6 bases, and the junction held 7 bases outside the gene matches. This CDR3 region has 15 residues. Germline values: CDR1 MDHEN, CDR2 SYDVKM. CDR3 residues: CASSLPSGVPNEQFF. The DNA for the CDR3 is TGTGCCAGCAGTTTACCCAGCGGGGTTCCCAATGAGCAGTTCTTC.

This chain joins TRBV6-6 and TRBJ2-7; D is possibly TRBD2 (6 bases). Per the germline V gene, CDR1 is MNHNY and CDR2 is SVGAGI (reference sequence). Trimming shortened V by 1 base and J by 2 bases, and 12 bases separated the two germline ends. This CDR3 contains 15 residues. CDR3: CASSYWDWLAYEQYF. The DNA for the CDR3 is TGTGCCAGCAGTTACTGGGACTGGCTGGCCTACGAGCAGTACTTC.

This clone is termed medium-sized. CDR3 bases: TGTGCCAGCAGCTACAGGGGTCGTCGTTCAGATACGCAGTATTTT. Translated: CASSYRGRRSDTQYF. This sequence joins TRBV2 and TRBJ2-3; 7 bases agree with TRBD1. The CDR3 totals 15 residues. Germline CDR1 reads SNHLY; CDR2 reads FYNNEI. The trim removed 6 bases at V and 4 bases at J, leaving 10 bases unmatched.

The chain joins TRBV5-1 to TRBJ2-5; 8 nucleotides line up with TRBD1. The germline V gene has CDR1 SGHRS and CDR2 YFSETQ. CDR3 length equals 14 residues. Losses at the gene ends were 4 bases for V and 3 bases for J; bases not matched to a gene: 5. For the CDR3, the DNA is TGCGCCAGCAGCCTTCCGGGACAGGAAGAGACCCAGTACTTC. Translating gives CASSLPGQEETQYF.

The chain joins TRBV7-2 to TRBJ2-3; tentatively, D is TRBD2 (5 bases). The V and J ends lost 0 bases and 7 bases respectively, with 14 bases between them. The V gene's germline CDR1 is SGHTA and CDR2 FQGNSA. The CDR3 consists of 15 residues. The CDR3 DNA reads TGTGCCAGCAGCTTAGCGGTGGACTTCTCATATACGCAGTATTTT. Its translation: CASSLAVDFSYTQYF.

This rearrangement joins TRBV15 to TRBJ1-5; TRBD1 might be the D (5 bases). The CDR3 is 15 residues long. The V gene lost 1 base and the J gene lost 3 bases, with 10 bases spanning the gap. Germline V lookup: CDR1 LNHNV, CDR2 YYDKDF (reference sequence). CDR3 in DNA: TGTGCCACCAGCAGAGTGACAGAGAACAATCAGCCCCAGCATTTT. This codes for CATSRVTENNQPQHF. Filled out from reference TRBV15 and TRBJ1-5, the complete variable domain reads DAMVIQNPRYQVTQFGKPVTLSCSQTLNHNVMYWYQQKSSQAPKLLFHYYDKDFNNEADTPDNFQSRRPNTSFCFLDIRSPGLGDTAMYLCATSRVTENNQPQHFGDGTRLSIL.

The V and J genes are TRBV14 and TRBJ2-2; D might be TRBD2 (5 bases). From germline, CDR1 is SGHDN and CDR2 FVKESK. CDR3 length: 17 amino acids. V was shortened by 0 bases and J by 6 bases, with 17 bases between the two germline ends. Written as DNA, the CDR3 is TGTGCCAGCAGCCAAGAAGTTTATTTCAGAGGGCCCGGGGAGCTGTTTTTT. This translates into CASSQEVYFRGPGELFF.

The CDR3 spells CASSESGSSPDTQYF. In DNA form, the CDR3 reads TGTGCCAGCAGTGAGAGTGGGTCTAGTCCGGATACGCAGTATTTT. The J gene is TRBJ2-3, the V gene TRBV2; no clear D gene. This CDR3 has 15 residues. Per the germline V gene, CDR1 is SNHLY and CDR2 is FYNNEI. V was cut by 3 bases and J by 6 bases, with 16 bases left in between.